This T cell receptor (beta chain) is from a study of T cell repertoires in cytomegalovirus infection (dated by TCRdb to between 2018 and 2021). Describing the broader study: Because public TCR beta signatures pointed to carriage of CMV infection together with the matching HLA type, the HLA type of each donor mattered for the analysis. Broad study findings and their caveats: In the ex vivo response, HLA-C-restricted CMV-specific TCR beta clonotypes were dominant, and in two of eight donors the single most frequent clonotype came from this HLA-C-restricted group. Cumulative frequency of public TCR beta family members discriminated carriers of CMV infection plus the relevant HLA type in this cohort and an independent roughly 340-donor cohort.

Remarks on this clonotype: The clone's antigen remains unknown. Base quality data are lacking; no much larger clone is found one base away.

The junction shows trimming of 6 bases on V and 4 bases on J, plus 15 bases between the germline ends. The germline V gene (reference sequence) specifies LNHDA as CDR1 and SQIVND as CDR2. From the cysteine up to the phenylalanine, the CDR3 has a length of 15 residues. Only CDR3 DNA is held: 45 bases, read in frame from base 1. Instrument on record: Illumina HiSeq 1500. Clones were called with MiXCR by TCRdb after fastp trimmed the public reads at Q25, and only in-frame beta chains were retained. Entries that share a CDR3 protein sequence are merged under the most common genes and DNA. Here the sample has roughly 720,000 distinct CDR3 sequences; approximately 40% occur a single time. Together, the top ten hold about 2.8% of the sample.

Material for sequencing was PBMCs. The chain links TRBV19 with TRBJ2-2, and the D gene may be TRBD2, 5 bases matching. The receptor's source is a human donor in good health (CMV status not recorded). Some clones in this sample may be carry-over from other donors' samples. The nucleotide sequence reads TGTGCCAGTAGCGACTACCTCGATAGCACCGGGGAGCTGTTTTTT. Its protein reads: CASSDYLDSTGELFF.